This passage covers 30 T cell receptor beta chains from one sample sequenced in a study of T cells of healthy individuals (dated by TCRdb to the late 2010s). Receptor amplification or capture employed 5' RACE. For sequencing, an Illumina MiSeq was employed. TCRdb cleaned the public reads at Q25 with fastp, built clones with MiXCR and kept in-frame beta chains. A single entry per CDR3 protein holds the most common genes and DNA from its merged rows. The sample profile shows tens of thousands of distinct CDR3 sequences; over 12% of them were found once. The ten top clones hold about 16% of the sample. These receptors originate from a human donor in good health.

The chain carries TRBV3-1 and TRBJ1-4; TRBD1 is a possible D gene (6 bases). This CDR3 has 14 residues. The V end lost 3 bases, the J end lost 8 bases, and 13 bases lay between the germline ends. CDR1 and CDR2 from the germline V gene are LGHDT and YNNKEL (reference sequence). The CDR3 coding sequence is TGTGCCAGCAGCCAGGGGGCAAGGGGAGAAAAACTGTTTTTT. It codes for CASSQGARGEKLFF.

V is TRBV20-1 and J is TRBJ1-1, with D tentatively TRBD1 (6 bases). The germline CDR1 and CDR2 sequences are DFQATT and SNEGSKA (reference sequence). This CDR3 is 13 amino acids long. The V end was cut by 1 base, the J end by 6 bases, with 12 bases between. CDR3: CSARGGGLAEAFF. CDR3 nucleotides: TGCAGTGCTAGAGGTGGGGGGCTCGCTGAAGCTTTCTTT.

At least ten counts were recorded for this clonotype. The rearrangement uses TRBV24-1 and TRBJ1-1; D not resolved. The V gene's germline CDR1 is KGHDR and CDR2 SFDVKD. The CDR3 is 14 amino acids. The germline V and J ends were trimmed by 4 bases and 2 bases, with 10 bases remaining between them. CDR3 coding DNA: TGTGCCACCAGTGACGAGGGTTACAACACTGAAGCTTTCTTT. This encodes CATSDEGYNTEAFF.

This clonotype was counted at least ten times. This chain connects TRBV20-1 to TRBJ2-2; D might be TRBD1 or TRBD2, each matching 5 bases. Germline V gives CDR1 DFQATT, CDR2 SNEGSKA (reference sequence). Trimming pared 5 bases from V and 2 bases from J, leaving 15 bases between. This CDR3 is 15 amino acids long. The CDR3 sequence is CSAFQRGPNTGELFF. In DNA, the CDR3 is TGCAGTGCTTTCCAGAGGGGCCCTAACACCGGGGAGCTGTTTTTT.

The V call is TRBV24-1, the J call TRBJ2-1; 7 bases are shared with TRBD1. The V gene's germline CDR1 is KGHDR and CDR2 SFDVKD. The CDR3 extends over 16 amino acids. The V segment lost 5 bases and the J segment 5 bases; nucleotides outside the gene matches: 11. The CDR3 bases are TGTGCCACCAGTGCCAAGGACAGGCCTCCTCACAATGAGCAGTTCTTC. This translates into CATSAKDRPPHNEQFF.

V and J are TRBV18 and TRBJ2-1, with D perhaps assigned TRBD1 or TRBD2 (5 bases each). Germline CDR1 reads KGHSH; CDR2 reads LQKENI. With 3 bases removed from V and 7 bases from J, the gap between germline ends came to 19 bases. CDR3 length equals 16 residues. Here the CDR3 reads CASSPTRGASWNEQFF. CDR3 bases: TGTGCCAGCTCACCTACCCGGGGCGCAAGTTGGAATGAGCAGTTCTTC.

This clonotype was picked up many times. The V and J genes are TRBV5-4 and TRBJ2-5; either TRBD1 or TRBD2 may fit D (7 bases each). CDR3 length: 15 residues. The V gene lost 1 base and the J gene lost 4 bases, with 14 bases spanning the gap. The germline CDR1 and CDR2 sequences are SGHNT and YYREEE (reference sequence). The CDR3 here is CASSLRGRGRETQYF. Here the CDR3 DNA reads TGTGCCAGCAGCTTGAGGGGGCGCGGGAGAGAGACCCAGTACTTC.

As concerns this clonotype: A read error may be the cause here, since a much bigger clone is one base away. This CDR3 is CASSSQDSLSYEQYF. The CDR3 coding sequence is TGTGCCAGCAGCTCCCAGGATTCCTTGTCGTACGAGCAGTACTTC. The chain uses TRBV13 and TRBJ2-7; no clear D gene. V was trimmed by 4 bases and J by 4 bases, leaving 17 bases between them. The CDR3 length is 15 residues. CDR1 and CDR2 from the germline V gene are PRHDT and FYEKMQ (reference sequence).

This clonotype has a handful of counts. This rearrangement joins TRBV5-6 to TRBJ1-1; D gene ambiguous. Trimming took 1 base from V and 7 from J, leaving 11 bases between them. Looked up from germline, CDR1 is SGHDT and CDR2 is YYEEEE. This CDR3 region has 13 residues. CDR3 protein: CASSLLSGIEAFF. The CDR3 nucleotides read TGTGCCAGCAGCTTGCTATCCGGCATTGAAGCTTTCTTT.

This clonotype appeared a few times. DNA for the CDR3: TGTGCCAGCAGCCCGACTAGTCAAGGGGAGCTGTTTTTT. Protein product: CASSPTSQGELFF. The chain links TRBV2 to TRBJ2-2; D perhaps matches TRBD2 (6 bases). The germline gives CDR1 SNHLY, CDR2 FYNNEI. The germline V and J ends were trimmed by 6 bases and 8 bases, with 13 bases remaining between them. CDR3 size: 13 residues. The variable domain in full, with the rest retrieved from reference TRBV2 and TRBJ2-2, is EPEVTQTPSHQVTQMGQEVILRCVPISNHLYFYWYRQILGQKVEFLVSFYNNEISEKSEIFDDQFSVERPDGSNFTLKIRSTKLEDSAMYFCASSPTSQGELFFGEGSRLTVL.

The chain carries TRBV19 and TRBJ1-5; 8 bases match TRBD1. J was trimmed by 2 bases and V by 7 bases; bases with no gene match: 7. Germline CDR1 LNHDA, CDR2 SQIVND (reference sequence). The CDR3 is made up of 15 amino acids. CDR3 in DNA: TGTGCCAGTACTACAGGGGGGTCGGGCAATCAGCCCCAGCATTTT. This codes for CASTTGGSGNQPQHF.

The table lists this clonotype with many counts. The chain joins TRBV29-1 to TRBJ2-7, with TRBD1 matching 7 bases. Looked up from germline, CDR1 is SQVTM and CDR2 is ANQGSEA. V gave up 3 bases and J gave up 3 bases; unmatched junction bases: 5. This CDR3 is built from 13 residues. This chain's CDR3 is CSVEQYRGYEQYF. The CDR3 DNA reads TGCAGCGTTGAGCAATACAGGGGCTACGAGCAGTACTTC.

This clonotype was recorded many times. The chain has TRBV6-6 and TRBJ1-2, with 8 positions matching TRBD1. Trimming at V came to 3 bases and at J to 1 base, leaving 4 bases not matched to a gene. Germline CDR1 and CDR2: MNHNY and SVGAGI (reference sequence). The length of the CDR3 is 15 residues. CDR3: CASSYGQGVNYGYTF. Written as DNA, the CDR3 is TGTGCCAGCAGTTATGGACAGGGCGTTAACTATGGCTACACCTTC.

This clonotype was seen more than once but under ten times. The rearrangement uses TRBV11-2 and TRBJ1-6, with D hard to call. Deletions cut 0 bases from V and 16 bases from J, with 10 bases between. Germline CDR1 and CDR2: SGHAT and FQNNGV. The CDR3 covers 12 residues. The CDR3 DNA reads as TGTGCCAGCAGCTTAGATCCCGGCAATCTCCACTTT. It codes for CASSLDPGNLHF.

There are many counts of this clonotype. The V gene is TRBV7-8, the J gene TRBJ2-5, with 13 bases identical to TRBD2. CDR3 length: 18 amino acids. Germline CDR1 SGHVS, CDR2 FQNEAQ. V lost 5 bases, J lost 0 bases, and 9 bases stayed unmatched. CDR3 sequence (DNA): TGTGCCAGCAGCGAAGACGGACTAGCGGGAGCCCACCAAGAGACCCAGTACTTC. Amino acid sequence: CASSEDGLAGAHQETQYF.

This clonotype was recorded a few times. The rearrangement joins TRBV29-1 to TRBJ1-1; unclear D gene. This CDR3 comprises 11 residues. Trimming shortened V by 2 bases and J by 4 bases, and 5 bases separated the two germline ends. Germline CDR1 is SQVTM and CDR2 is ANQGSEA. The CDR3 nucleotides are TGCAGCGTTGAATGGGGCACTGAAGCTTTCTTT. Amino acid sequence: CSVEWGTEAFF.

This clonotype has a handful of counts. V usage is TRBV18 and J usage is TRBJ1-1; unclear D gene. Germline V CDR1 and CDR2: KGHSH, LQKENI. V lost 4 bases and J 0 bases, leaving 9 bases between the germline ends. The CDR3 totals 14 residues. This CDR3 reads CASSLSELNTEAFF. The CDR3 nucleotides are TGTGCCAGCTCACTTAGTGAGTTGAACACTGAAGCTTTCTTT.

At least ten counts were recorded for this clonotype. This chain uses TRBV12-3 or TRBV12-4 with TRBJ2-7; 8 nucleotides match TRBD1. J lost 5 bases, V lost 3 bases, and 9 bases had no gene match. The length of the CDR3 is 15 residues. The CDR3 DNA reads as TGTGCCAGCAGTTTTCCGGCAGGGGGCTACCACGAGCAGTACTTC. As protein: CASSFPAGGYHEQYF.

This clonotype has ten or more counts. V and J are TRBV20-1 and TRBJ1-3; a possible D gene is TRBD1 (5 bases). The CDR3 covers 16 residues. V lost 6 bases, J lost 3 bases, and 21 bases lay in between. CDR1 DFQATT and CDR2 SNEGSKA come from the germline V gene (reference sequence). The CDR3, as DNA: TGCAGTGCGGTCCCCCCCGTCAGGGTGGGTGGAAACACCATATATTTT. Translation gives CSAVPPVRVGGNTIYF.

There are a few counts of this clonotype. Relative to the germline gene, one junction end is altered; a read error may explain this. V gene TRBV25-1 combines with J gene TRBJ1-1; unclear D gene. CDR1 MGHDK and CDR2 SYGVNS come from the germline V gene. This CDR3 is 13 amino acids long. CDR3 coding DNA: TGTGTCAGCAGTGAATTGGGGTTAAGCGAGGCTTTCTTT. Translation gives CVSSELGLSEAFF.

This clonotype was detected a few times. The V gene is TRBV20-1, the J gene TRBJ1-3; D might be TRBD1 (6 bases). The V gene lost 5 bases and the J gene lost 3 bases, with 17 bases spanning the gap. This CDR3 is built from 15 residues. Germline lookup yields CDR1 DFQATT and CDR2 SNEGSKA (reference sequence). CDR3 nucleotides: TGCAGTGCTGGGATTACAGGGCCTTTTGGAAACACCATATATTTT. Amino acids: CSAGITGPFGNTIYF.

This chain connects TRBV20-1 to TRBJ2-7, with a possible D match to TRBD2 (5 bases). Between the trimmed V and J ends, which lost 0 bases and 1 base, there was a span of 16 bases. Germline V gene sequence: CDR1 DFQATT, CDR2 SNEGSKA (reference sequence). The CDR3 has 16 amino acids. This CDR3 is CSARDLQAVNSYEQYF. CDR3 DNA: TGCAGTGCTAGAGATCTACAAGCGGTGAATTCCTACGAGCAGTACTTC.

This clonotype was observed at least ten times. The chain links TRBV6-6 to TRBJ2-7; possible D gene TRBD1, 5 bases. V was clipped by 2 bases and J by 6 bases, with 11 bases between them. CDR1 and CDR2 (germline): MNHNY, SVGAGI (reference sequence). The CDR3 loop spans 13 amino acids. The CDR3 here is CASSYGAQVEQYF. CDR3 in DNA: TGTGCCAGCAGTTACGGGGCGCAGGTCGAGCAGTACTTC.

This clonotype was observed at least ten times. The chain combines TRBV29-1 with TRBJ2-7, with 11 bases that match TRBD2. Trimming removed 1 base from V and 3 bases from J; junction bases left unmatched: 8. CDR1 SQVTM and CDR2 ANQGSEA come from the germline V gene. This CDR3 has 16 residues. DNA for the CDR3: TGCAGCGTTGAAGGGAACGGGCTAGCGGGGGGCTACGAGCAGTACTTC. Protein product: CSVEGNGLAGGYEQYF.

In this sample, this clonotype turned up many times. V is TRBV7-9 and J is TRBJ2-7; a weak D match, TRBD2 (7 bases). Deletions cut 1 base from V and 0 bases from J, with 10 bases between. The CDR3 extends over 15 amino acids. Germline CDR1 is SEHNR and CDR2 is FQNEAQ (reference sequence). CDR3 sequence (DNA): TGTGCCAGCAGCTTAGAGGGGGGGCCCTCCTACGAGCAGTACTTC. It encodes CASSLEGGPSYEQYF.

This clonotype was detected many times. The chain has TRBV10-2 and TRBJ2-6, with TRBD1 matching over 7 bases. With 6 bases clipped from V and 2 bases from J, the junction kept 7 bases outside the gene matches. The CDR3 is 16 amino acids. CDR1 is WSHSY and CDR2 is SAAADI in the germline V gene. CDR3 loop: CASRDRSTPGANVLTF. The CDR3 DNA sequence: TGCGCCAGCAGGGACAGGAGCACTCCTGGGGCCAACGTCCTGACTTTC.

The V call is TRBV2, the J call TRBJ2-1; TRBD2 is a possible D gene (5 bases). This CDR3 is 15 amino acids long. Germline lookup yields CDR1 SNHLY and CDR2 FYNNEI. With 1 base removed from V and 4 bases from J, the gap between germline ends came to 11 bases. The DNA for the CDR3 is TGTGCCAGCAGTGAAGAGCGAGCGGCATACAATGAGCAGTTCTTC. Translated, it gives CASSEERAAYNEQFF. The complete variable domain, with remaining parts taken from reference TRBV2 and TRBJ2-1, reads EPEVTQTPSHQVTQMGQEVILRCVPISNHLYFYWYRQILGQKVEFLVSFYNNEISEKSEIFDDQFSVERPDGSNFTLKIRSTKLEDSAMYFCASSEERAAYNEQFFGPGTRLTVL.

This clonotype was recorded a few times. The chain uses TRBV5-1 and TRBJ1-1, with 9 positions matching TRBD1. Germline assignment: CDR1 SGHRS and CDR2 YFSETQ. Unmatched junction bases numbered 3, after V lost 2 bases and J lost 7 bases. This CDR3 is 13 amino acids long. CDR3 loop: CASSLGQGIEAFF. The CDR3 DNA reads as TGCGCCAGCAGCTTAGGACAGGGGATTGAAGCTTTCTTT.

In its sample, this clonotype was seen many times. The chain uses TRBV7-9 and TRBJ2-7, with 8 positions matching TRBD1. The CDR3 length is 14 residues. In germline, CDR1 is SEHNR, CDR2 FQNEAQ (reference sequence). J lost 1 base, V lost 3 bases, and 2 bases had no gene match. The CDR3 DNA reads TGTGCCAGCAGCTTCCGGGACAGGTCCTACGAGCAGTACTTC. It encodes CASSFRDRSYEQYF.

This clonotype was seen only once. The V gene is TRBV7-7, the J gene TRBJ2-7; perhaps TRBD1 as D (6 bases). The CDR3 runs to 13 residues. V was shortened by 3 bases and J by 4 bases, with 10 bases between the two germline ends. From germline, CDR1 is SSHAT and CDR2 FNYEAQ (reference sequence). The CDR3 region has the DNA TGTGCCAGCAGCTTCAATACAGGGTACGAGCAGTACTTC. Its protein is CASSFNTGYEQYF.